This T cell receptor beta chain was identified in a study of T cells in Graves' hyperthyroidism and ophthalmopathy. The CDR3 contains 13 residues. V shed 8 bases, J shed 4 bases, and the junction held 3 bases outside the gene matches. Using RNA transcripts as the source, TCR beta CDR3 regions were amplified. When the TCR CDR3 underwent first-round RT-PCR, the HTBI primer set was used. TCRdb independently ran MiXCR on the multiplex PCR reads; one entry per CDR3 protein. This sample yields about 590,000 distinct CDR3 sequences, of which around a sixth are seen a single time; about 7% belongs to the top ten. Patients counted as stable if ophthalmopathy did not develop within 18 months. Uncontrolled infections, other autoimmune diseases, pregnancy or lactation led to exclusion of patients. From more than 8 ml of fresh peripheral blood, PBMCs were isolated. This clonotype was seen many times.

This clonotype was obtained from a woman aged 30 to 39 with Graves' hyperthyroidism. Specimen: blood. The chain links TRBV12-3 or TRBV12-4 to TRBJ2-1; 9 positions match TRBD2. CDR3 residues: CASRLAEYNEQFF. The CDR3 nucleotides are TGTGCCAGCCGACTAGCGGAGTACAATGAGCAGTTCTTC.